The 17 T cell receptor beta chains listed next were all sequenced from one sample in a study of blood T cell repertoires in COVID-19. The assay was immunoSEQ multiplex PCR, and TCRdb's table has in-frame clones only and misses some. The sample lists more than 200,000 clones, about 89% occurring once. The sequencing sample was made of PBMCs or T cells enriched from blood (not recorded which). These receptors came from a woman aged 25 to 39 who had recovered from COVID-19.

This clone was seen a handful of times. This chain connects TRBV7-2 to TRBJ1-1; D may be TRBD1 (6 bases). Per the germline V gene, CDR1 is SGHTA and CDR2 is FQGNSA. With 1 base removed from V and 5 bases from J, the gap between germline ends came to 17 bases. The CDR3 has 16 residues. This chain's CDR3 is CASSLVWQGPGTEAFF. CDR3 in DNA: TGTGCCAGCAGCTTAGTGTGGCAGGGGCCCGGGACTGAAGCTTTCTTT. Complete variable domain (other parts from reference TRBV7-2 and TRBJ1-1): GAGVSQSPSNKVTEKGKDVELRCDPISGHTALYWYRQSLGQGLEFLIYFQGNSAPDKSGLPSDRFSAERTGGSVSTLTIQRTQQEDSAVYLCASSLVWQGPGTEAFFGQGTRLTVV.

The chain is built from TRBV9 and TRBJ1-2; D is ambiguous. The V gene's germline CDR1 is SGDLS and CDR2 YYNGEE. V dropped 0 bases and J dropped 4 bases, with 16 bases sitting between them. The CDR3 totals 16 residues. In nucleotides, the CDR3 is TGTGCCAGCAGCGTAGGGGCCACCTACTCGTCCTATGGCTACACCTTC. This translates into CASSVGATYSSYGYTF. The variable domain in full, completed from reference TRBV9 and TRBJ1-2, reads DSGVTQTPKHLITATGQRVTLRCSPRSGDLSVYWYQQSLDQGLQFLIQYYNGEERAKGNILERFSAQQFPDLHSELNLSSLELGDSALYFCASSVGATYSSYGYTFGSGTRLTVV.

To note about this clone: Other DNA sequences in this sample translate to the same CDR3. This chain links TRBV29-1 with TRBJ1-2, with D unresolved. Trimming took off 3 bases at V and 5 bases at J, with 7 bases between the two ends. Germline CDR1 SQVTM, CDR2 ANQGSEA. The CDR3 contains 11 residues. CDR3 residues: CSVDGGYGYTF. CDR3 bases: TGCAGCGTTGATGGCGGGTATGGCTACACCTTC.

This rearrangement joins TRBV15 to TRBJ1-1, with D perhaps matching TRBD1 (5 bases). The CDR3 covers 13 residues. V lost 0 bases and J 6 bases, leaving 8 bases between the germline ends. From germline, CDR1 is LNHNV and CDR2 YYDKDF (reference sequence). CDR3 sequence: CATSREGRPEAFF. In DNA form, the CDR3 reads TGTGCCACCAGCAGAGAGGGGCGCCCTGAAGCTTTCTTT.

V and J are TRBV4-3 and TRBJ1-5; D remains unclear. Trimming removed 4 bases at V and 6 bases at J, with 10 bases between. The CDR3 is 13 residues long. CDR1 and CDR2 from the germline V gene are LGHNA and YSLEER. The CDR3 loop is CASSLSRGQPQHF. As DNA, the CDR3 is TGCGCCAGCAGCCTTTCACGGGGTCAGCCCCAGCATTTT.

The CDR3 DNA is TGCGCCAGCAGCCAAGCGGCTAGCGGGACGGCTGGGGAGCTGTTTTTT. The encoded protein is CASSQAASGTAGELFF. The rearrangement uses TRBV4-3 and TRBJ2-2; 9 bases match TRBD2. This CDR3 has 16 residues. Looked up from germline, CDR1 is LGHNA and CDR2 is YSLEER. J gave up 8 bases and V 1 base, and 8 bases lay outside the gene matches.

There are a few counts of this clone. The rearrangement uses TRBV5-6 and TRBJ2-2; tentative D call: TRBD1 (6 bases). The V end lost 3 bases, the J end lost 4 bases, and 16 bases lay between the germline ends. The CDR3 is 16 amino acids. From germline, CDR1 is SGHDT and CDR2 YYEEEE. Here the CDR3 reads CASSSSRTASTGELFF. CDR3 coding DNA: TGTGCCAGCAGCTCATCGAGGACAGCTTCCACCGGGGAGCTGTTTTTT.

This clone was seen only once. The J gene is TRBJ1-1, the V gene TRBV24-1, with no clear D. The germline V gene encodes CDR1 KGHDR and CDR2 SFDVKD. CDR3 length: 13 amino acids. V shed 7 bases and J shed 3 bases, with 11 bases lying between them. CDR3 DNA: TGTGCCACCAGCGGAGGACCGTACACTGAAGCTTTCTTT. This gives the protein CATSGGPYTEAFF.

CDR3 nucleotide sequence: TGTGCCAGCAGCCAAGGCGGGAGCGGGAGGGCCCAAGAGACCCAGTACTTC. This sequence encodes CASSQGGSGRAQETQYF. The rearrangement uses TRBV4-2 and TRBJ2-5; 10 bases fit TRBD2. Germline V gene lookup returns CDR1 LGHNA and CDR2 YNFKEQ. J was trimmed by 1 base and V by 1 base; bases with no gene match: 6. This CDR3 spans 17 amino acids.

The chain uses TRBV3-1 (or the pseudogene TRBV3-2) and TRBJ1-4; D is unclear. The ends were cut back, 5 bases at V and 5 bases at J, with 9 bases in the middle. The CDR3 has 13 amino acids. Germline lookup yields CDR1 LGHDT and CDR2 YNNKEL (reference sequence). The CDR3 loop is CASSNLQNEKLFF. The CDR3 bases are TGTGCCAGCAGCAACTTACAGAATGAAAAACTGTTTTTT.

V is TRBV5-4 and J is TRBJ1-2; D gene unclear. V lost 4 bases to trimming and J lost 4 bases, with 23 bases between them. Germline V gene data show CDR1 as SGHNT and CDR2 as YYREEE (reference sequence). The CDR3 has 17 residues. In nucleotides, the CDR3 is TGTGCCAGCAGCGATTGGTTCAGTTTACGAGTAGCCTATGGCTACACCTTC. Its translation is CASSDWFSLRVAYGYTF.

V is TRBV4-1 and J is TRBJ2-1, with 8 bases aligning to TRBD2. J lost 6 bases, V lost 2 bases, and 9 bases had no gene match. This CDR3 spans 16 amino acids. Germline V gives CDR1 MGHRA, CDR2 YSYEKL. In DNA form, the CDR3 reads TGCGCCAGCAGCCAAAATGCTGGCGGGAGGTTCAATGAGCAGTTCTTC. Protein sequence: CASSQNAGGRFNEQFF.

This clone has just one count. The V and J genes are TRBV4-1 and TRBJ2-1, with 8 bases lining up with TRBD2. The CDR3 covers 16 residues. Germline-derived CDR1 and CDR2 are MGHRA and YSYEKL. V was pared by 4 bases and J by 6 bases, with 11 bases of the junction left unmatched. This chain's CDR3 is CASSPFSGTSSNEQFF. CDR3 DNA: TGCGCCAGCAGCCCTTTTTCCGGGACTAGTAGCAATGAGCAGTTCTTC.

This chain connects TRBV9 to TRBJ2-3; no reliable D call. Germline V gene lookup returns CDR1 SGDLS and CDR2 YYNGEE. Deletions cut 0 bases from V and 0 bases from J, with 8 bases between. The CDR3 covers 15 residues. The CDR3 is CASSVGVKSTDTQYF. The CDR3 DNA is TGTGCCAGCAGCGTAGGTGTTAAAAGCACAGATACGCAGTATTTT.

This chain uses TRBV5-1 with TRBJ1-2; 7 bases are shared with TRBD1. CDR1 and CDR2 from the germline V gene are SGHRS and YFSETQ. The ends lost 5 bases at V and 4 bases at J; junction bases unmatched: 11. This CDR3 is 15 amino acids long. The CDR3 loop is CASSPDLNRGYGYTF. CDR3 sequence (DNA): TGCGCCAGCAGTCCGGATCTGAACAGGGGCTATGGCTACACCTTC.

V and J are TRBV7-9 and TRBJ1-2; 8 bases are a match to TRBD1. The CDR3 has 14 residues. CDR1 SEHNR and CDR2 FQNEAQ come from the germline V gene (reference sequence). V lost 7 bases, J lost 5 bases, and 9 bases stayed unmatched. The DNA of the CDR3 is TGTGCCAGCACCAAGACAGGGGAGGGGTATGGCTACACCTTC. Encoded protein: CASTKTGEGYGYTF.

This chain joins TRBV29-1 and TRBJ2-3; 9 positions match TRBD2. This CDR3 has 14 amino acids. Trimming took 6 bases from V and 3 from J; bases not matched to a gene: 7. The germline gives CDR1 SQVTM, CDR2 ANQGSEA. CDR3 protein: CSVSRAGGTDTQYF. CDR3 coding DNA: TGCAGCGTGTCCCGAGCGGGAGGAACAGATACGCAGTATTTT.